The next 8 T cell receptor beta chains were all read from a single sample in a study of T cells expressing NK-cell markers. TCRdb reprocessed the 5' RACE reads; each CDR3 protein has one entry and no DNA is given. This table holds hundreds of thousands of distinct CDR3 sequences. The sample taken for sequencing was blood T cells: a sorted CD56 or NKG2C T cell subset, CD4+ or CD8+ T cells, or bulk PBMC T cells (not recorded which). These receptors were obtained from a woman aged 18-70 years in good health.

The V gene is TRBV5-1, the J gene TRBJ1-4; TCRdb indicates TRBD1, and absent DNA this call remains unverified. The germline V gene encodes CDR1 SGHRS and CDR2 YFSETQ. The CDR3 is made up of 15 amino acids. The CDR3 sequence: CASSSRTGGNEKLFF.

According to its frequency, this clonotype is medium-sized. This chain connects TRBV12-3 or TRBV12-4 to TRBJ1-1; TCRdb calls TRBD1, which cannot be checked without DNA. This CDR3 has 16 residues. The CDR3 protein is CASSRPGQGKGTEAFF.

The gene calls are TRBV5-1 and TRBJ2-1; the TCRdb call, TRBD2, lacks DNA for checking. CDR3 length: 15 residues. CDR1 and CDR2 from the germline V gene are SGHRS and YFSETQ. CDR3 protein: CASSPTWLEGNEQFF.

This chain's CDR3 is CASSLSGTAVSYEQYF. The rearrangement links TRBV12-3 or TRBV12-4 to TRBJ2-7; TCRdb's assignment of TRBD1 cannot be checked, as there is no DNA. The CDR3 totals 16 residues.

The CDR3 spells CASSSLDMGLAETQYF. This sequence joins TRBV4-1 and TRBJ2-5; TCRdb's D call of TRBD2 is untestable without DNA. Per the germline V gene, CDR1 is MGHRA and CDR2 is YSYEKL. This CDR3 is 16 amino acids long.

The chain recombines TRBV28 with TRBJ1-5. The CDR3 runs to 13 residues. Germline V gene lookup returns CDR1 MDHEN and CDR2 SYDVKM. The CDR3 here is CASSLSDNQPQHF.

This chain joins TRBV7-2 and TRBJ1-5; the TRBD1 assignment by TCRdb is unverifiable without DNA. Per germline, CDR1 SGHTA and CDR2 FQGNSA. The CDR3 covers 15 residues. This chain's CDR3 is CASSLGGASNQPQHF.

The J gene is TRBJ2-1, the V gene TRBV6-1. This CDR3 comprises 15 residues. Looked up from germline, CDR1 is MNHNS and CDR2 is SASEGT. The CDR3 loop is CASSPMEKKYNEQFF.